Described below is a single T cell receptor (beta chain) sequence and its context. Caucasian adults residing in Nashville, Tennessee made up all the donors. Assay used: immunoSEQ multiplex PCR; TCRdb lists only in-frame clones, some missing. The data hold about 2.3 million clones, with about nine tenths observed a single time. The data are from a study of shared clonotypes between healthy human individuals. CDR3 size: 15 residues. Losses at the gene ends were 5 bases for V and 2 bases for J; bases not matched to a gene: 9. Germline V gene sequence: CDR1 KGHSH, CDR2 LQKENI. The chain couples TRBV18 to TRBJ2-7; 7 bases align to TRBD2. Specimen: naive CD4+ T cells from PBMCs. Subset here: CD45RA+ positively selected. The receptor's source is a man between 18 and 29 years old in good health. Some clones in this sample may be carry-over from other donors' samples. The CDR3 region has the DNA TGTGCCAGCTCAGCAGGACTAGGAATTCCCTACGAGCAGTACTTC. Residues: CASSAGLGIPYEQYF.